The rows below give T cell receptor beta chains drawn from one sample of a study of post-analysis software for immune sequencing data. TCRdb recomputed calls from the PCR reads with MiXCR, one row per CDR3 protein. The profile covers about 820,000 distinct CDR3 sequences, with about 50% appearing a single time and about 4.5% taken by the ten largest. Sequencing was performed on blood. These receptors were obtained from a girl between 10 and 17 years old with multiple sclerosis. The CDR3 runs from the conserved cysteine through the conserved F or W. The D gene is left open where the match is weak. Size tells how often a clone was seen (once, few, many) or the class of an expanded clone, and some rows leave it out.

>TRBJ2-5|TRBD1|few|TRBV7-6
TGTGCCAGCAGCTTAGTGGCGACAGGGCGAAAGACCCAGTACTTC
CASSLVATGRKTQYF
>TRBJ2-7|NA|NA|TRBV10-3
TGTGCCATCAGTCCGGGACATTCCTCCTACGAGCAGTACTTC
CAISPGHSSYEQYF
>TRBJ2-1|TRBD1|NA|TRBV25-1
TGTGCCAGCAGTGACCAGGGGGCTCGGAATGAGCAGTTCTTC
CASSDQGARNEQFF
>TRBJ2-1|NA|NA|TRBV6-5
TGTGCCAGCAGTTACCCCAAAGAAGAGCAGTTCTTC
CASSYPKEEQFF
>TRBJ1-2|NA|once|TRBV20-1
NA
CSAHSLLSYEQYFGPGGYGYTF
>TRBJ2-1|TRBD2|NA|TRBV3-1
TGTGCCAGCAGCCCGCTAGCGGGGCTCGTCTACAACGAGCAGTTCTTC
CASSPLAGLVYNEQFF
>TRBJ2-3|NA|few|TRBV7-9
TGTGCCAGCAGCTTAAGAGGCCCCCAATCTAGCACAGATACGCAGTATTTT
CASSLRGPQSSTDTQYF
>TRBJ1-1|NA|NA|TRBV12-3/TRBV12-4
TGTGCCAGCAGTCCTCAGAGTATCACTGAAGCTTTCTTT
CASSPQSITEAFF
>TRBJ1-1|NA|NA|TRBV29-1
TGCAGCGCCGGTCACCGGCTAGGGAACACTGAAGCTTTCTTT
CSAGHRLGNTEAFF
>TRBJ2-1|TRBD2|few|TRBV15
TGTGCCACCAGCAGAGATGGCGCGGGAGAGTTCCACAATGAGCAGTTCTTC
CATSRDGAGEFHNEQFF